This TCR beta chain was recorded in a study of T cell clones after liver transplantation. Using immunoSEQ multiplex PCR, the repertoire was profiled, and TCRdb retains in-frame clones only, with some absent. The table lists roughly 97,000 clones, 80% to 85% of them singletons. CDR1 and CDR2 (germline): SGHAT, FQNNGV. CDR3 length equals 16 residues. V dropped 1 base and J dropped 3 bases, with 10 bases sitting between them. The sequencing used CD4+ T cells from blood, collected before liver transplant. This TCR was sampled from a human donor who received a liver transplant. The J gene is TRBJ2-6, the V gene TRBV11-2; D possibly corresponds to TRBD2 (5 bases). The CDR3 spells CASSLVSGSGANVLTF. The CDR3 DNA reads TGTGCCAGCAGCTTAGTATCGGGGAGTGGGGCCAACGTCCTGACTTTC.